A single sample is the source of the 25 T cell receptor beta chains below, sequenced in a study of blood T cells in healthy people across ages. Through a sample-barcoded 5' primer and a J-beta primer mix, a second PCR was run for about 7 to 12 cycles. TCRdb independently ran MiXCR on the 5' RACE reads; one entry per CDR3 protein. The table lists roughly 1,800,000 distinct CDR3 sequences, about 49% of them singletons. Sample: blood. These receptors were obtained from a woman in her 40s in good health.

The chain combines TRBV15 with TRBJ2-7, with 9 bases lining up with TRBD2. The V segment lost 4 bases and the J segment 2 bases; nucleotides outside the gene matches: 9. Looked up from germline, CDR1 is LNHNV and CDR2 is YYDKDF (reference sequence). The CDR3 spans 16 residues. The CDR3 is CATSKKIAGVTYEQYF. The DNA of the CDR3 is TGTGCCACCAGCAAAAAAATAGCGGGGGTCACCTACGAGCAGTACTTC.

In the case of this clonotype: One junction end disagrees with the germline gene, perhaps due to a read error. This chain links TRBV27 with TRBJ1-5; D uncertain. Germline V gene data show CDR1 as MNHEY and CDR2 as SMNVEV (reference sequence). CDR3 size: 16 residues. CDR3: CAGSLFGVRSNQPQHF. The CDR3 nucleotides read TGTGCCGGCAGTTTATTTGGGGTCAGAAGCAATCAGCCCCAGCATTTT.

The chain links TRBV20-1 to TRBJ1-2; the D gene is possibly TRBD1 (6 bases). Trimming stripped 6 bases from V and 7 bases from J, with 18 bases between. This CDR3 region has 13 residues. The germline gives CDR1 DFQATT, CDR2 SNEGSKA (reference sequence). The CDR3 region is CSAPRFQGIGYTF. CDR3 DNA sequence: TGCAGTGCCCCCCGTTTCCAGGGGATTGGCTACACCTTC.

This clonotype was seen a handful of times. This chain links TRBV4-2 with TRBJ2-1; D possibly matches TRBD1 or TRBD2 (7 bases each). Trimming pared 0 bases from V and 5 bases from J, leaving 11 bases between. Germline CDR1 and CDR2: LGHNA and YNFKEQ. This CDR3 has 15 amino acids. Written as DNA, the CDR3 is TGTGCCAGCAGCCAAGAACAGGGGACTAACAATGAGCAGTTCTTC. Its translation is CASSQEQGTNNEQFF.

The gene calls are TRBV20-1 and TRBJ2-3; D uncertain. The CDR3 contains 13 residues. Trimming shortened V by 1 base and J by 4 bases, and 9 bases separated the two germline ends. Germline CDR1 DFQATT, CDR2 SNEGSKA (reference sequence). The CDR3 protein is CSARVGFSDTQYF. The CDR3 coding sequence is TGCAGTGCTAGAGTCGGTTTTTCAGATACGCAGTATTTT.

This rearrangement joins TRBV20-1 to TRBJ2-7; 9 bases are shared with TRBD2. The V and J ends lost 5 bases and 4 bases, in that order; junction bases with no gene match: 12. Germline-derived CDR1 and CDR2 are DFQATT and SNEGSKA (reference sequence). The CDR3 covers 15 residues. The CDR3 coding sequence is TGCAGTGCTGACAACCCGGCGGGGGGGTCTTACGAGCAGTACTTC. It specifies CSADNPAGGSYEQYF.

V usage is TRBV5-1 and J usage is TRBJ1-2; 7 bases line up with TRBD1. This CDR3 spans 14 amino acids. Germline loops: CDR1 SGHRS, CDR2 YFSETQ. After removal of 1 base from V and 5 bases from J, the junction contained 5 bases not matched to a gene. The chain's CDR3 is CASSLLGGEYGYTF. The CDR3 bases are TGCGCCAGCAGCTTGTTAGGGGGCGAGTATGGCTACACCTTC.

V is TRBV15 and J is TRBJ1-6; tentatively, D is TRBD1 (6 bases). Trimming left V 5 bases short and J 0 bases short, with 20 bases between. The CDR3 runs 19 residues. Germline V gene lookup returns CDR1 LNHNV and CDR2 YYDKDF (reference sequence). The CDR3 DNA reads as TGTGCCACCAGCCCACGAAATAACAGGGACCACTCCTATAATTCACCCCTCCACTTT. Residues: CATSPRNNRDHSYNSPLHF.

J is TRBJ2-1 and V is TRBV20-1; D is perhaps TRBD1 or TRBD2 (5 bases each). Germline-derived CDR1 and CDR2 are DFQATT and SNEGSKA (reference sequence). This CDR3 spans 15 amino acids. With 0 bases removed from V and 3 bases from J, the gap between germline ends came to 12 bases. CDR3 sequence: CSAREIGASYNEQFF. The CDR3 DNA sequence: TGCAGTGCTAGAGAGATCGGGGCTAGCTACAATGAGCAGTTCTTC.

The chain couples TRBV7-9 to TRBJ2-1, with D unclear. Germline V gene data show CDR1 as SEHNR and CDR2 as FQNEAQ (reference sequence). This CDR3 is built from 14 residues. Trimming took off 2 bases at V and 3 bases at J, with 8 bases between the two ends. CDR3 amino acids: CASSLMQDYNEQFF. The CDR3 bases are TGTGCCAGCAGCTTAATGCAGGACTACAATGAGCAGTTCTTC.

There are a few counts of this clonotype. The rearrangement links TRBV10-3 to TRBJ1-2; possibly TRBD1 for D (6 bases). The CDR3 is 13 amino acids. The germline V gene encodes CDR1 ENHRY and CDR2 SYGVKD. Trimming removed 6 bases from V and 3 bases from J, with 11 bases in between. CDR3 sequence: CAISEQGYYGYTF. DNA for the CDR3: TGTGCCATCAGCGAACAGGGTTACTATGGCTACACCTTC.

A word on this clonotype: Relative to the germline gene, one junction end is altered; a read error may explain this. The chain joins TRBV7-2 to TRBJ2-5; a possible D gene is TRBD2 (5 bases). CDR1 is SGHTA, CDR2 FQGNSA, per germline. This CDR3 has 14 residues. The CDR3: CGSSFRRSQETQYF. The CDR3 nucleotides are TGTGGCAGCAGCTTCCGGAGGAGTCAAGAGACCCAGTACTTC.

The chain carries TRBV5-6 and TRBJ2-4; D possibly corresponds to TRBD2 (6 bases). The J call may be mistaken, given a closer DNA end match to TRBJ2-5. The CDR3 totals 14 residues. Germline V gene sequence: CDR1 SGHDT, CDR2 YYEEEE. CDR3 DNA sequence: TGTGCCACCGAAAGGAGGGGTCTCCAAGAGACCCAGTACTTC. Translating gives CATERRGLQETQYF.

The chain carries TRBV11-1 and TRBJ1-2; possibly TRBD1 for D (5 bases). CDR1 is SGHAT, CDR2 FQDESV, per germline (reference sequence). Trimming removed 3 bases from V and 1 base from J, with 9 bases in between. CDR3 length: 14 amino acids. CDR3 region: CASSFGRDNYGYTF. The CDR3, as DNA: TGTGCCAGCAGCTTCGGCAGGGATAACTATGGCTACACCTTC.

This clonotype has at least ten counts. The chain joins TRBV20-1 to TRBJ2-1; 9 bases match TRBD1. V was clipped by 7 bases and J by 8 bases; unmatched bases: 12. CDR1 is DFQATT and CDR2 is SNEGSKA in the germline V gene (reference sequence). The CDR3 length is 14 residues. The DNA for the CDR3 is TGCAGTGTCGAGACAGGGGGTTCTGGTGATGAGCAGTTCTTC. This sequence encodes CSVETGGSGDEQFF.

The V gene is TRBV25-1, the J gene TRBJ2-4; possibly TRBD1 for D (5 bases). With the DNA end fitting TRBJ2-5 better, the J assignment may be wrong. The CDR3 has 14 residues. Germline V gene lookup returns CDR1 MGHDK and CDR2 SYGVNS. This chain's CDR3 is CASSQARVGETQYF. CDR3 coding DNA: TGTGCCAGCAGTCAGGCCAGGGTTGGAGAGACCCAGTACTTC.

J is TRBJ2-5 and V is TRBV6-1; D gene unclear. Trimming left V 6 bases short and J 4 bases short, with 15 bases between. The CDR3 spans 14 residues. The V gene's germline CDR1 is MNHNS and CDR2 SASEGT. CDR3 DNA: TGTGCCAGCAGCCCGCGGACGAGAGGAGAGACCCAGTACTTC. Residues: CASSPRTRGETQYF.

This clonotype was counted between two and nine times. This chain links TRBV10-3 with TRBJ1-2; the D is unclear. Germline lookup yields CDR1 ENHRY and CDR2 SYGVKD. The CDR3 loop spans 16 amino acids. V was trimmed by 5 bases and J by 4 bases, leaving 20 bases between them. The DNA for the CDR3 is TGTGCCATCAGTCCCCAATATATTGCGAGTATCTATGGCTACACCTTC. This translates into CAISPQYIASIYGYTF.

The V call is TRBV13, the J call TRBJ2-7; D may be TRBD2 (5 bases). The better agreement between TRBJ2-5 and the DNA end casts doubt on the J call. The CDR3 extends over 13 amino acids. Germline loops: CDR1 PRHDT, CDR2 FYEKMQ (reference sequence). The chain's CDR3 is CASSERLRETQYF. As DNA, the CDR3 is TGTGCCAGCAGCGAGCGGTTGAGGGAGACCCAGTACTTC.

This clonotype was counted once. The V and J genes are TRBV5-6 and TRBJ2-1; 15 nucleotides line up with TRBD2. With the DNA end fitting TRBJ2-7 better, the J assignment may be wrong. The CDR3 spans 18 residues. The V gene's germline CDR1 is SGHDT and CDR2 YYEEEE. The CDR3 spells CASSFGTSGRSSYNEQYF. For the CDR3, the DNA is TGTGCCAGCAGCTTCGGGACTAGCGGGAGGAGCTCCTACAATGAGCAGTACTTC.

This chain links TRBV3-1 with TRBJ2-2; 8 bases map to TRBD2. There are 15 residues in the CDR3. The J segment lost 8 bases and the V segment lost 0 bases, leaving 5 bases of the junction unmatched. CDR1 and CDR2 (germline): LGHDT, YNNKEL (reference sequence). This CDR3 reads CASSQDGGAAGELFF. CDR3 in DNA: TGTGCCAGCAGCCAAGACGGGGGGGCGGCGGGGGAGCTGTTTTTT.

The rearrangement links TRBV4-3 to TRBJ2-3; a possible D gene is TRBD1 (5 bases). V dropped 0 bases and J dropped 4 bases, with 11 bases sitting between them. The CDR3 is made up of 15 amino acids. CDR1 and CDR2 from the germline V gene are LGHNA and YSLEER. CDR3 nucleotides: TGCGCCAGCAGCCAAGATAGGGGATTCGCAGATACGCAGTATTTT. This gives the protein CASSQDRGFADTQYF.

The chain is built from TRBV28 and TRBJ1-6; weak D call: TRBD1 (5 bases). V shed 3 bases and J shed 7 bases, with 13 bases lying between them. Germline values: CDR1 MDHEN, CDR2 SYDVKM. The CDR3 runs to 15 residues. CDR3 coding DNA: TGTGCCAGCAGTTTGAGCCAGGGTGGGAATTCACCCCTCCACTTT. Its translation: CASSLSQGGNSPLHF. Together with reference TRBV28 and TRBJ1-6, the CDR3 gives the full variable domain: DVKVTQSSRYLVKRTGEKVFLECVQDMDHENMFWYRQDPGLGLRLIYFSYDVKMKEKGDIPEGYSVSREKKERFSLILESASTNQTSMYLCASSLSQGGNSPLHFGNGTRLTVT.

Only a few counts were recorded for this clonotype. The chain links TRBV4-2 to TRBJ2-6; D is perhaps TRBD2 (6 bases). This CDR3 comprises 16 residues. Trimming took off 0 bases at V and 4 bases at J, with 10 bases between the two ends. Germline-derived CDR1 and CDR2 are LGHNA and YNFKEQ. CDR3 sequence (DNA): TGTGCCAGCAGCCAAGAGGAGGGGTTCGGGGCCAACGTCCTGACTTTC. Its translation: CASSQEEGFGANVLTF.

The genes are TRBV6-2 or TRBV6-3 and TRBJ2-5; D may be TRBD1 (5 bases). Per germline, CDR1 MNHEY and CDR2 SVGEGT. V was shortened by 7 bases and J by 7 bases, with 19 bases between the two germline ends. This CDR3 spans 14 amino acids. CDR3 DNA sequence: TGTGCCAGCACCGATACAGGTGGTGTGAGGACCCAGTACTTC. Its translation: CASTDTGGVRTQYF.